The entry that follows covers one TCR beta chain sequence. Its antigen is still unknown. This specimen belongs to a study of T cells in Graves' hyperthyroidism and ophthalmopathy. V shed 3 bases and J shed 6 bases, with 15 bases lying between them. This CDR3 has 14 amino acids. The germline V gene encodes CDR1 LNHDA and CDR2 SQIVND (reference sequence). Exclusion criteria comprised uncontrolled infection, other autoimmune disease, pregnancy or lactation. Diagnosing involved the use of clinical symptoms, serum thyroxine and TRAb, thyroid ultrasound and orbital computed tomography. Study-level points and caveats: Most thyroid clonotypes expanded above 0.001 appeared in blood too.

TCR beta CDR3 sequences were amplified from RNA transcripts. The HTBI primer set was used in a first-round RT-PCR of the TCR CDR3. TCRdb re-analysed the multiplex PCR reads in MiXCR, keeping a single row per CDR3 protein. The sample yields some 270,000 distinct CDR3 sequences, 12% to 15% seen once. This clonotype originated in a woman in her thirties or forties with Graves' hyperthyroidism. The source material was blood. The V gene is TRBV19, the J gene TRBJ2-7, with D hard to call. CDR3 nucleotide sequence: TGTGCCAGTAGTATTAACGGATCCCCGTCCGAGCAGTACTTC. This sequence encodes CASSINGSPSEQYF.